This T cell receptor beta chain was observed in a study of control samples from healthy donors and cancer patients. Trimming pared 1 base from V and 1 base from J, leaving 9 bases between. Germline V gene data show CDR1 as LGHDT and CDR2 as YNNKEL (reference sequence). The CDR3 spans 15 residues. The assay was immunoSEQ multiplex PCR, and TCRdb's table has in-frame clones only and misses some. The sample has tens of thousands of clones, around 70% seen once; the top ten hold about 15%. The chain carries TRBV3-1 (or the pseudogene TRBV3-2) and TRBJ2-3, with D uncertain. The sample consisted of formalin-fixed, paraffin-embedded tissue. The sequence was obtained from a male donor with melanoma. CDR3 sequence (DNA): TGTGCCAGCAGCCAAGTGGGCAGCGGCACAGATACGCAGTATTTT. Translated, it gives CASSQVGSGTDTQYF.